The clone carrying this TCR beta chain was seen at least ten times. Molecular barcoding with unique molecular identifiers was used for the TCRbeta library. TCRdb ran MiXCR on the PCR reads and lists one entry per CDR3 protein. The sample carries 190,000 or so distinct CDR3 sequences, about 6.4% recorded once. Trimming removed 3 bases from V and 3 bases from J; junction bases left unmatched: 2. The germline V gene encodes CDR1 DFQATT and CDR2 SNEGSKA (reference sequence). The CDR3 totals 13 residues. The data were obtained in a study of T-cell reconstitution after alpha-beta-depleted transplantation in children.

This rearrangement joins TRBV20-1 to TRBJ2-7; 10 bases match TRBD2. The TCR originated in a human donor who donated a stem cell graft to a child with Wiskott-Aldrich syndrome. Sample: PBMCs from the stem cell graft donor, taken from the stem cell graft. CDR3 sequence: CSARLAGDYEQYF. CDR3 in DNA: TGCAGTGCTAGGCTAGCGGGGGACTACGAGCAGTACTTC.